This entry lists 9 T cell receptor beta chains sequenced from one sample in a study of blood T cell repertoires in COVID-19. Repertoires were generated with immunoSEQ multiplex PCR, while TCRdb's copy carries only in-frame clones and drops some. The sample includes around 160,000 clones, around 89% of them seen just once. The sequenced material came from PBMCs or T cells enriched from blood (not recorded which). These receptors all come from a woman aged 25-40 years with acute COVID-19.

The chain uses TRBV15 and TRBJ2-7; D is ambiguous. From germline, CDR1 is LNHNV and CDR2 YYDKDF (reference sequence). Trimming removed 0 bases from V and 2 bases from J, with 8 bases in between. CDR3 length: 14 amino acids. This chain's CDR3 is CATSREGRAYEQYF. In nucleotides, the CDR3 is TGTGCCACCAGCAGAGAGGGCAGAGCCTACGAGCAGTACTTC.

The chain employs TRBV27 and TRBJ2-1, with a weak D call TRBD2 (5 bases). The CDR3 is 15 residues long. V dropped 5 bases and J dropped 5 bases, with 16 bases sitting between them. Looked up from germline, CDR1 is MNHEY and CDR2 is SMNVEV (reference sequence). The DNA of the CDR3 is TGTGCCAGCAGTCCACTCTGGGAGAAGAACAATGAGCAGTTCTTC. Translated, it gives CASSPLWEKNNEQFF.

V is TRBV29-1 and J is TRBJ2-5; 14 bases map to TRBD2. Germline V CDR1 and CDR2: SQVTM, ANQGSEA. CDR3 length equals 20 residues. The ends lost 2 bases at V and 1 base at J; junction bases unmatched: 15. CDR3 protein: CSVEPYGTSGSGGAQETQYF. Here the CDR3 DNA reads TGCAGCGTTGAACCCTACGGGACTAGCGGGAGTGGAGGGGCCCAAGAGACCCAGTACTTC.

The rearrangement joins TRBV9 to TRBJ2-1; a possible D gene is TRBD2 (6 bases). CDR3 length: 14 residues. Trimming removed 8 bases from V and 1 base from J, with 13 bases in between. The V gene's germline CDR1 is SGDLS and CDR2 YYNGEE. The CDR3 DNA reads as TGTGCCAGTAATAGCGGTAATTCCTACAATGAGCAGTTCTTC. Amino acid sequence: CASNSGNSYNEQFF.

The CDR3, as DNA: TGTGCCAGCAGAACGACAGGCGGCAGTCGCACCGGGGAGCTGTTTTTT. Protein product: CASRTTGGSRTGELFF. The chain combines TRBV28 with TRBJ2-2; TRBD1 might be the D (6 bases). V lost 6 bases and J 4 bases, leaving 18 bases between the germline ends. Germline V gene lookup returns CDR1 MDHEN and CDR2 SYDVKM. The CDR3 length is 16 residues. Combining the CDR3 with reference TRBV28 and TRBJ2-2 gives the whole variable domain DVKVTQSSRYLVKRTGEKVFLECVQDMDHENMFWYRQDPGLGLRLIYFSYDVKMKEKGDIPEGYSVSREKKERFSLILESASTNQTSMYLCASRTTGGSRTGELFFGEGSRLTVL.

J is TRBJ2-7 and V is TRBV3-1 (or the pseudogene TRBV3-2), with 15 bases identical to TRBD2. CDR3 length: 16 amino acids. Germline trimming cut 5 bases from V and 7 bases from J; bases unmatched to any gene: 9. Germline lookup yields CDR1 LGHDT and CDR2 YNNKEL (reference sequence). Written as DNA, the CDR3 is TGTGCCAGCAGCGGAGGACTAGCGGGAGGGTCAAGGGAGCAGTACTTC. It specifies CASSGGLAGGSREQYF.

This clone was picked up a small number of times. DNA for the CDR3: TGTGCCAGCAGCCCCCAAACGGGAGGGCCACTCGACGAGCAGTTCTTC. Its translation is CASSPQTGGPLDEQFF. The V and J genes are TRBV7-3 and TRBJ2-1; 8 nucleotides agree with TRBD2. Germline V gives CDR1 SGHTA, CDR2 FQGTGA. V lost 5 bases, J lost 10 bases, and 16 bases stayed unmatched. The CDR3 has 16 amino acids.

V is TRBV10-3 and J is TRBJ1-1; D is unresolved. CDR1 is ENHRY and CDR2 is SYGVKD in the germline V gene. The CDR3 runs to 12 residues. V was cut by 5 bases and J by 0 bases, with 4 bases left in between. The CDR3 DNA follows: TGTGCCATCAGTCAGGTGAACACTGAAGCTTTCTTT. Its protein is CAISQVNTEAFF.

The rearrangement links TRBV20-1 to TRBJ2-5, with 7 bases lining up with TRBD2. Germline V gene data show CDR1 as DFQATT and CDR2 as SNEGSKA (reference sequence). This CDR3 is built from 11 residues. CDR3: CGGESQETQYF. CDR3 DNA sequence: TGCGGGGGGGAGTCCCAAGAGACCCAGTACTTC.